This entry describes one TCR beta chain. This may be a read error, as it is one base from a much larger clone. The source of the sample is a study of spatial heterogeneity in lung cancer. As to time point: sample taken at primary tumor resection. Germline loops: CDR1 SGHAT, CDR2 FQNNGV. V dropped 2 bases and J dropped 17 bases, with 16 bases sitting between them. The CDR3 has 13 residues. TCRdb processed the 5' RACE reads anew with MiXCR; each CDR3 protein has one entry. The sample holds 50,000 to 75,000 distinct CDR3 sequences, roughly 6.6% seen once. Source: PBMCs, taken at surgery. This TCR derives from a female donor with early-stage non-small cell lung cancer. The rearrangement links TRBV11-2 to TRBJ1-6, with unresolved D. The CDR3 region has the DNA TGTGCCAGCAGCTTAAGTTATGGTGTGAGGGTCCACTTT. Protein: CASSLSYGVRVHF.